Each of the 3 T cell receptor beta chains below was sequenced from the same sample in a study of shared clonotypes between healthy human individuals. Assay: immunoSEQ multiplex PCR; the TCRdb copy retains only in-frame clones and omits some. Seen here are about 2.3 million clones, roughly 90% observed once, and the top ten hold 0.37%. The sequenced material came from naive CD4+ T cells from PBMCs. Specified subset: CD45RA+ positively selected. These receptors came from a man younger than 35 in good health. Some clones in this sample may be carry-over from other donors' samples.

This chain joins TRBV28 and TRBJ1-3, with a weak D call TRBD1 (6 bases). V gave up 4 bases and J gave up 4 bases, with 11 bases separating them. CDR1 and CDR2 (germline): MDHEN, SYDVKM. The CDR3 extends over 14 amino acids. In nucleotides, the CDR3 is TGTGCCAGCAGTTACAGGGCCTCCGGAAACACCATATATTTT. This encodes CASSYRASGNTIYF. The full variable domain, completed using reference TRBV28 and TRBJ1-3, is DVKVTQSSRYLVKRTGEKVFLECVQDMDHENMFWYRQDPGLGLRLIYFSYDVKMKEKGDIPEGYSVSREKKERFSLILESASTNQTSMYLCASSYRASGNTIYFGEGSWLTVV.

The chain recombines TRBV2 with TRBJ1-1; no definite D call. V lost 1 base and J 7 bases, leaving 10 bases between the germline ends. The length of the CDR3 is 13 residues. Germline CDR1 SNHLY, CDR2 FYNNEI. CDR3 in DNA: TGTGCCAGCAGTGAAGTGGTCAGAAATGAAGCTTTCTTT. Residues: CASSEVVRNEAFF.

This chain uses TRBV5-1 with TRBJ2-5; 9 positions agree with TRBD1. V was clipped by 4 bases and J by 5 bases; unmatched bases: 6. CDR1 is SGHRS, CDR2 YFSETQ, per germline. The CDR3 contains 14 residues. The CDR3 DNA reads TGCGCCAGCAGCGGGGGGACAGGGCTTGAGACCCAGTACTTC. Protein: CASSGGTGLETQYF.